A single sample is the source of the 9 T cell receptor beta chains below, sequenced in a study of identical twins. In TCRdb, the 5' RACE reads were re-called with MiXCR into one record per CDR3 protein. The sample includes 450,000 or so distinct CDR3 sequences, less than 25% of them seen just once. This sample also appeared in a second study, on T cells expressing NK-cell markers.

The sequenced material came from CD4+ T cells sorted from blood. Receptors originate from a woman aged 18-35 years in good health.

In its sample, this clonotype was seen many times. V gene TRBV27 combines with J gene TRBJ2-1; 7 positions match TRBD2. The V gene end was trimmed by 6 bases and the J gene end by 2 bases; junction bases not matched to a gene: 4. The CDR3 is 14 amino acids. CDR1 and CDR2 (germline): MNHEY, SMNVEV (reference sequence). The CDR3: CASRPGGTYNEQFF. The CDR3 DNA reads TGTGCCAGCAGACCCGGGGGGACCTACAATGAGCAGTTCTTC.

The J gene is TRBJ2-5, the V gene TRBV11-2; weak D call: TRBD1 (5 bases). Germline CDR1 is SGHAT and CDR2 is FQNNGV. The V end lost 1 base, the J end lost 5 bases, and 11 bases lay between the germline ends. CDR3 length equals 14 residues. DNA for the CDR3: TGTGCCAGCAGCTTAGTCTCCCAGGGCGAGACCCAGTACTTC. It specifies CASSLVSQGETQYF.

V gene TRBV6-2 or TRBV6-3 combines with J gene TRBJ2-1, with 7 bases lining up with TRBD2. Germline-derived CDR1 and CDR2 are MNHEY and SVGEGT. The CDR3 loop spans 21 amino acids. Trimming at V came to 0 bases and at J to 0 bases, leaving 17 bases not matched to a gene. CDR3 loop: CASSYSTEGRVALFSYNEQFF. The CDR3 coding sequence is TGTGCCAGCAGTTACTCCACGGAGGGGAGGGTAGCGCTCTTCTCCTACAATGAGCAGTTCTTC.

J is TRBJ2-7 and V is TRBV6-5, with a weak D call TRBD2 (6 bases). Trimming shortened V by 2 bases and J by 0 bases, and 23 bases separated the two germline ends. The germline CDR1 and CDR2 sequences are MNHEY and SVGAGI. There are 19 residues in the CDR3. CDR3: CASSYNSLSGRRSSYEQYF. CDR3 in DNA: TGTGCCAGCAGTTACAATAGCCTTAGCGGCAGGCGAAGCTCCTACGAGCAGTACTTC.

This sequence joins TRBV10-3 and TRBJ2-7; D uncertain. The CDR3 totals 14 residues. Between the trimmed V and J ends, which lost 2 bases and 0 bases, there was a span of 8 bases. Germline V gene sequence: CDR1 ENHRY, CDR2 SYGVKD. The CDR3 nucleotides read TGTGCCATCAGTGAGGGCAAATTCTCCTACGAGCAGTACTTC. Translation gives CAISEGKFSYEQYF.

The chain employs TRBV29-1 and TRBJ2-7; 7 bases map to TRBD2. The length of the CDR3 is 14 residues. CDR1 is SQVTM, CDR2 ANQGSEA, per germline. V dropped 2 bases and J dropped 0; count of bases not matched to a gene: 4. As DNA, the CDR3 is TGCAGCGTTGAACGCTTAGCGGGCTCCTACGAGCAGTACTTC. This sequence encodes CSVERLAGSYEQYF.

This clonotype was counted only a few times. This chain connects TRBV12-3 or TRBV12-4 to TRBJ2-1; D is perhaps TRBD2 (5 bases). CDR3 size: 12 residues. V was trimmed by 0 bases and J by 14 bases, leaving 11 bases between them. CDR3 sequence: CASSLASSSEFF. CDR3 DNA sequence: TGTGCCAGCAGTTTAGCCTCTAGCTCGGAGTTCTTC.

This clonotype occurred once. The DNA for the CDR3 is TGCAGTGCTAGGACCAGCGGGGACGTCAATGAGCAGTTCTTC. Amino acids: CSARTSGDVNEQFF. This rearrangement joins TRBV20-1 to TRBJ2-1; 7 nucleotides match TRBD2. Trimming took 3 bases from V and 6 from J; bases not matched to a gene: 8. Per germline, CDR1 DFQATT and CDR2 SNEGSKA (reference sequence). This CDR3 has 14 residues.

This clonotype was picked up a small number of times. The chain combines TRBV5-1 with TRBJ1-4; D is undetermined. The CDR3 has 14 residues. Germline CDR1 and CDR2: SGHRS and YFSETQ. Deletions cut 3 bases from V and 0 bases from J, with 6 bases between. The CDR3 sequence: CASSSQSTNEKLFF. The CDR3 DNA sequence: TGCGCCAGCAGCTCACAATCAACTAATGAAAAACTGTTTTTT.